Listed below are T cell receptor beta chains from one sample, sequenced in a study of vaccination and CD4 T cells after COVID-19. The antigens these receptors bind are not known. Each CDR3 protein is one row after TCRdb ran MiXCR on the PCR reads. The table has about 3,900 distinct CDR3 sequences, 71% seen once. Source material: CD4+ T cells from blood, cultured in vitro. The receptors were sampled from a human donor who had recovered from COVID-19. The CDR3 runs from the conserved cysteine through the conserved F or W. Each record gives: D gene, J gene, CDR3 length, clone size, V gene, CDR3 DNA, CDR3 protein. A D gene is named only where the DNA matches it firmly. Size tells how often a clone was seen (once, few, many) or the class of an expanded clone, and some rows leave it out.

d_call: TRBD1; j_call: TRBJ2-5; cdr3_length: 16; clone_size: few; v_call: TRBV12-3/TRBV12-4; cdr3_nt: TGTGCCAGCAGTGACACACGACAGGGGTTTCGGGAGACCCAGTACTTC; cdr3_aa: CASSDTRQGFRETQYF
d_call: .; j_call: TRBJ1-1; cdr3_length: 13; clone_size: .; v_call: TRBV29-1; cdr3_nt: TGCAGCGTTGTTCTTCGCTTGAACACTGAAGCTTTCTTT; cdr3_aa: CSVVLRLNTEAFF
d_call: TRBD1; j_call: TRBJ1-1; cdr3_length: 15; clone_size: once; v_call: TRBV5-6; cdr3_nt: TGTGCCAGCAGCCCGAGGACAGGGGTGAACACTGAAGCTTTCTTT; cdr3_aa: CASSPRTGVNTEAFF
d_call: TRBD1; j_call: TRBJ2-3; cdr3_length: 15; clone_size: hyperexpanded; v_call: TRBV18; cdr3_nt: TGTGCCAGCTCAACTTCGACAGGGAGCACAGATACGCAGTATTTT; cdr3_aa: CASSTSTGSTDTQYF
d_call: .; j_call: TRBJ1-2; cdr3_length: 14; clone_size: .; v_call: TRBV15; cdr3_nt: TGTGCCACCAGCAGAGAGGGGCGCACCTATGGCTACACCTTC; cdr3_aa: CATSREGRTYGYTF
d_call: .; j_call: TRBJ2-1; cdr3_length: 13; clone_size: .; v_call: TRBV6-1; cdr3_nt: TGTGCCAGCAGGAGATCAGGGTTGGATGAGCAGTTCTTC; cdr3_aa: CASRRSGLDEQFF
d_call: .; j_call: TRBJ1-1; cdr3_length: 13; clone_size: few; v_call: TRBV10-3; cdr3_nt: TGTGCCATCAGTGACAAGACAGCCACTGAAGCTTTCTTT; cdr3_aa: CAISDKTATEAFF
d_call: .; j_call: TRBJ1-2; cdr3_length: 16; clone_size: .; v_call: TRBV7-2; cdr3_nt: TGTGCCAGCAGCTTATCTCAGGTCCAGGCGGTCTATGGCTACACCTTC; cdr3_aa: CASSLSQVQAVYGYTF
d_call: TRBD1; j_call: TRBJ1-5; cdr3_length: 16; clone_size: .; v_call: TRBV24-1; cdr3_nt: TGTGCCACCAGTGAGTCCGGGACAGGGAATGATGAGCCCCAGCATTTT; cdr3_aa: CATSESGTGNDEPQHF
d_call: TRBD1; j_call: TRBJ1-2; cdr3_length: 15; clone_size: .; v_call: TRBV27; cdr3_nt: TGTGCCAGCAGTTTTGGGACAGGGGGAAACTATGGCTACACCTTC; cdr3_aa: CASSFGTGGNYGYTF
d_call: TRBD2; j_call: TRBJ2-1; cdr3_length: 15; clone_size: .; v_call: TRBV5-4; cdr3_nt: TGTGCCAGCAGCTCCGGGCGGGGGGGCTACAATGAGCAGTTCTTC; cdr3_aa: CASSSGRGGYNEQFF
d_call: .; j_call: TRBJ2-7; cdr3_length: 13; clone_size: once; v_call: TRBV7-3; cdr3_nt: TGTGCCAGCAGCCAAACCCACAGCTACGAGCAGTACTTC; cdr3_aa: CASSQTHSYEQYF